Sequencing of this TCR beta chain was carried out in a study of early T cells in non-severe SARS-CoV-2 infection. Background on the study: The chains were unpaired, and the sequenced material was bulk RNA from unsorted whole blood.

In the library, individual cDNA molecules carried attached unique molecular identifiers. TCRdb re-derived calls from the 5' RACE reads in MiXCR, one entry per CDR3 protein. The data hold about 69,000 distinct CDR3 sequences, with approximately 12% observed a single time. About this clonotype itself: Its antigen is not known.

Study observations and caveats: VDJdb-based annotation leaned toward anti-spike CD8 responses and missed private and CD4 specificities.

The sample was whole blood. This TCR was sampled from an adult who was a healthcare worker with PCR-confirmed SARS-CoV-2 infection or an uninfected control (not recorded which).

This chain's CDR3 is CASSLGRHNEQFF. CDR3 nucleotide sequence: TGTGCCAGCAGCTTAGGCAGGCACAATGAGCAGTTCTTC. The J gene is TRBJ2-1, the V gene TRBV7-2; D ambiguous. V was trimmed by 1 base and J by 5 bases, leaving 6 bases between them. There are 13 residues in the CDR3. CDR1 and CDR2 from the germline V gene are SGHTA and FQGNSA.